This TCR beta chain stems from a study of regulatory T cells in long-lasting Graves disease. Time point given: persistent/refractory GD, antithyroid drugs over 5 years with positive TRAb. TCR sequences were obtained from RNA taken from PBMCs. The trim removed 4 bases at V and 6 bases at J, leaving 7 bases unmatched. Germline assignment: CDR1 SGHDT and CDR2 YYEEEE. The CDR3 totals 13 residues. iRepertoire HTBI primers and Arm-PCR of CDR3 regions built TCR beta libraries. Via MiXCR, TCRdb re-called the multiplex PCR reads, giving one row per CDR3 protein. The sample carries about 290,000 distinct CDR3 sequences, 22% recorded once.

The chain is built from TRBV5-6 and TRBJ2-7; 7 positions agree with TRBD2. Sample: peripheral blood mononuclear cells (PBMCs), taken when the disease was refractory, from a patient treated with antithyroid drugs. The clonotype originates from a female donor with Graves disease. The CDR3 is CASSDGDYGEQYF. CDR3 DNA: TGTGCCAGCAGCGATGGGGACTACGGCGAGCAGTACTTC.